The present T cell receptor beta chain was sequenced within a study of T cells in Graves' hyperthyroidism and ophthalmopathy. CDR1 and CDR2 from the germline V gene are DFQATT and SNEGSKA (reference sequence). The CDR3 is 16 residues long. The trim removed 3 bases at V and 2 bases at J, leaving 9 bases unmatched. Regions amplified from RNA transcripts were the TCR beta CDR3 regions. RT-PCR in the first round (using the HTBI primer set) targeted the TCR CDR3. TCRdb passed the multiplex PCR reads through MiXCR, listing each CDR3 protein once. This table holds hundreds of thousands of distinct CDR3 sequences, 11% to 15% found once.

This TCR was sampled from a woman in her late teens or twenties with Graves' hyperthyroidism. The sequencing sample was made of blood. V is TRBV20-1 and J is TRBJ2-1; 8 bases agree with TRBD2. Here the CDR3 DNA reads TGCAGTGCTAGTTCAATGGGGGGACTAGCCTACAATGAGCAGTTCTTC. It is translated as CSASSMGGLAYNEQFF.